The rows below give T cell receptor beta chains drawn from one sample of a study of cytomegalovirus exposure and HLA in healthy donors. Here immunoSEQ multiplex PCR was the method, and the copy in TCRdb shows in-frame clones only, minus some. This table holds some 150,000 clones, 82% found once. The sample was PBMCs. The receptors here all came from a man aged 50 to 59 in good health and CMV-seropositive. The CDR3 runs from the conserved cysteine through the conserved F or W. The D gene is left open where the match is weak. Only some rows state a clone size, as once, few, many or a class for expanded clones.

>few|TRBV5-1|.|TRBJ2-3
TGCGCCAGCAGCTTGGAAAGAACCGGGGCAGATACGCAGTATTTT
CASSLERTGADTQYF
>.|TRBV7-2|.|TRBJ2-7
TGTGCCAGCAGCTCCGGGACTCGACTCGAGCAGTACTTC
CASSSGTRLEQYF
>few|TRBV6-1|TRBD1|TRBJ1-3
TGTGCCAGCAGTGAAGCAGGACAGGGGGCGCGAAACACCATATATTTT
CASSEAGQGARNTIYF
>.|TRBV29-1|TRBD1|TRBJ2-7
TGCAGCGTTCGGACAGGGGGCTTCTACGAGCAGTACTTC
CSVRTGGFYEQYF
>.|TRBV7-9|.|TRBJ1-2
TGTGCCAGCAGCCCGACGGGGTCTCCATCCACCTTC
CASSPTGSPSTF
>.|TRBV6-4|TRBD1|TRBJ2-7
TGTGCCAGCAGTGACCGATTGGGGACAAGGACAGGGGGACGCGAGCAGTACTTC
CASSDRLGTRTGGREQYF
>.|TRBV5-6|.|TRBJ2-2
TGTGCCAGCAGGCACAGGGCCCGCAACGGGGAGCTGTTTTTT
CASRHRARNGELFF
>.|TRBV6-5|.|TRBJ2-7
TGTGCCAGCAGTACCCGGACAGTTCCCTACGAGCAGTACTTC
CASSTRTVPYEQYF
>.|TRBV7-9|TRBD2|TRBJ2-7
TGTGCCAGCAGCCGAAGCGGGGTCGGCTCCTACGAGCAGTACTTC
CASSRSGVGSYEQYF
>.|TRBV7-2|TRBD1|TRBJ1-2
TGTGCCAGCAGCTCACCAGACAGGGGGCCGGGCGGTGGCTACACCTTC
CASSSPDRGPGGGYTF
>.|TRBV7-2|.|TRBJ2-4
TGTGCCAGCAGCTCCCCGATGGAGACTCGGAGTAAAAACATTCAGTACTTC
CASSSPMETRSKNIQYF
>.|TRBV11-2|.|TRBJ1-1
TGTGCCAGCAGCCCCCAGACTGGAACAACTGAAGCTTTCTTT
CASSPQTGTTEAFF
>.|TRBV7-7|TRBD2|TRBJ2-2
TGTGCTAGCAGCCAGTCTTTAGCGGGAGCCGGCGGGGAGCTGTTTTTT
CASSQSLAGAGGELFF
>.|TRBV20-1|TRBD1|TRBJ1-2
TGCAGTGCTTCCGACAGGGGTGGCTACACCTTC
CSASDRGGYTF
>.|TRBV28|TRBD2|TRBJ2-5
TGTGCCAGCAGTGGCGGGGGAGTTCGGGAGACCCAGTACTTC
CASSGGGVRETQYF
>.|TRBV10-1|TRBD1|TRBJ2-7
TGCGCCAGCAGTGGTTTCCCTCAGGGGACAGACTCCTACGAGCAGTACTTC
CASSGFPQGTDSYEQYF
>.|TRBV7-9|.|TRBJ2-1
TGTGCCAGCAGCCCAGCAGGGGAAGGCCGCAATGAGCAGTTCTTC
CASSPAGEGRNEQFF
>.|TRBV9|.|TRBJ1-6
TGTGCCAGCAGCGTGAGGGCTGCGTCCTATAATTCACCCCTCCACTTT
CASSVRAASYNSPLHF
>.|TRBV4-3|TRBD1|TRBJ1-1
TGCGCCAGCAGCCAAGACCAGGGGGCAAGGACTGAAGCTTTCTTT
CASSQDQGARTEAFF
>.|TRBV7-2|TRBD2|TRBJ2-3
TGTGCCAGCAGTGTATCTAGCGGCAGAAGCACAGATACGCAGTATTTT
CASSVSSGRSTDTQYF
>.|TRBV19|.|TRBJ2-7
TGTGCCAGTATGAACAGGGAGTACGAGCAGTACTTC
CASMNREYEQYF
>.|TRBV9|TRBD1|TRBJ1-1
TGTGCCAGCAGCATAGAGGGACAGCTGAACACTGAAGCTTTCTTT
CASSIEGQLNTEAFF
>.|TRBV5-1|.|TRBJ1-1
TGCGCCAGCAGCTTCGGGACACCAAGTGGGATGAACACTGAAGCTTTCTTT
CASSFGTPSGMNTEAFF
>.|TRBV29-1|.|TRBJ1-6
TGCAGCGTCCGGGAGCTTGGGAATTCACCCCTCCACTTT
CSVRELGNSPLHF
>few|TRBV11-2|TRBD1|TRBJ1-1
TGTGCCAGCAGCTTACGGACAGGGGCGAACACTGAAGCTTTCTTT
CASSLRTGANTEAFF
>few|TRBV2|.|TRBJ2-1
TGTGCCAGCAGTGGTGGGACACCTCCTATCAATGAGCAGTTCTTC
CASSGGTPPINEQFF
>few|TRBV6-5|.|TRBJ1-1
TGTGCCAGCAGTTGGGAGGGGAACACTGAAGCTTTCTTT
CASSWEGNTEAFF
>.|TRBV11-2|TRBD2|TRBJ2-7
TGTGCCAGCAGCTGGTCAGCGGGACCAGTAGACTCCTACGAGCAGTACTTC
CASSWSAGPVDSYEQYF
>.|TRBV2|TRBD2|TRBJ2-1
TGTGCCAGCAGTTTTAGCGGGAGGCGGAGCTCCTACAATGAGCAGTTCTTC
CASSFSGRRSSYNEQFF
>.|TRBV6-1|TRBD2|TRBJ2-5
TGTGCCAGCAGTCCAACGGGGGTTGGGGGGGCCCAGTACTTC
CASSPTGVGGAQYF
>.|TRBV28|.|TRBJ2-1
TGTGCCAGCAGTTTCCTAGGGACTTTTTACAATGAGCAGTTCTTC
CASSFLGTFYNEQFF
>.|TRBV28|.|TRBJ2-4
TGTGCCAGCAAAAACCAGGGTTCGCCTGACAAAAACATTCAGTACTTC
CASKNQGSPDKNIQYF
>.|TRBV19|.|TRBJ2-2
TGTGCCAGTAGTATCTCCGTGAACACCGGGGAGCTGTTTTTT
CASSISVNTGELFF
>.|TRBV5-1|.|TRBJ1-3
TGCGCCAGCAGCAGCGGACAGATCTCTGGAAACACCATATATTTT
CASSSGQISGNTIYF
>.|TRBV28|TRBD1|TRBJ2-5
TGTGCCAGCAGTTTAGGGGACAGGAGAGAGACCCAGTACTTC
CASSLGDRRETQYF
>.|TRBV4-3|.|TRBJ2-7
TGCGCCAGCAGCCAATATATAGTTGGCGGGGCTACCTCCTACGAGCAGTACTTC
CASSQYIVGGATSYEQYF
>.|TRBV6-5|TRBD1|TRBJ1-5
TGTGCCAGCAGCCCCGGACAGGCAAATCAGCCCCAGCATTTT
CASSPGQANQPQHF
>.|TRBV10-2|TRBD1|TRBJ1-1
TGCGCCAGCAGCAGGGACAGGCAATACACTGAAGCTTTCTTT
CASSRDRQYTEAFF
>.|TRBV4-2|TRBD1|TRBJ2-1
TGTGCCAGCAGCGGGGGACAGGCCCGAACATACAATGAGCAGTTCTTC
CASSGGQARTYNEQFF
>.|TRBV28|TRBD2|TRBJ2-1
TGTGCCAGCAGTTTATTTGGTAGCGGGGGGGGAAGCTCCTACAATGAGCAGTTCTTC
CASSLFGSGGGSSYNEQFF
>.|TRBV5-5|.|TRBJ1-5
TGTGCCAGCAGCTTCGCCGGGTATAGCAATCAGCCCCAGCATTTT
CASSFAGYSNQPQHF
>.|TRBV28|TRBD1|TRBJ1-2
TGTGCCAGTAAATCTCCGGGACAGGGGGCTTCAAGCTATGGCTACACCTTC
CASKSPGQGASSYGYTF
>.|TRBV30|TRBD2|TRBJ2-7
TGTGCCTGGATCCCGGGGGGGGCCTACGAGCAGTACTTC
CAWIPGGAYEQYF
>.|TRBV9|TRBD1|TRBJ2-2
TGTGCCAGCAGCGCCTGGACAGGGGGCGCTTTAGTCACCGGGGAGCTGTTTTTT
CASSAWTGGALVTGELFF